The sequence of this TCR beta chain was determined in a study of blood T cell repertoires in COVID-19. V was shortened by 8 bases and J by 4 bases, with 14 bases between the two germline ends. Germline CDR1 reads MNHEY; CDR2 reads SMNVEV (reference sequence). CDR3 length: 13 amino acids. Measured with immunoSEQ multiplex PCR; TCRdb has only the in-frame clones, and not every one. The table records some 100,000 clones, 86% of them present only once. Material: PBMCs or T cells enriched from blood (not recorded which). This sequence was found in a woman aged 45-60 years who had recovered from COVID-19. The chain is built from TRBV27 and TRBJ1-2; D possibly corresponds to TRBD1 (5 bases). CDR3 DNA: TGTGCCAGCGGGGTTCAGGGTTCCTATGGCTACACCTTC. Translated: CASGVQGSYGYTF.